Sequencing of this TCR beta chain was carried out in a study of T cell changes during pregnancy in multiple sclerosis. Repertoires were generated with immunoSEQ multiplex PCR, while TCRdb's copy carries only in-frame clones and drops some. The repertoire has about 57,000 clones, about 90% of them found once; the top ten carry approximately 0.2%. This CDR3 spans 15 amino acids. V lost 3 bases to trimming and J lost 3 bases, with 16 bases between them. Per germline, CDR1 SGDLS and CDR2 YYNGEE. V is TRBV9 and J is TRBJ2-7, with D tentatively TRBD2 (7 bases). The sequenced sample was CD4+ T cells from peripheral blood mononuclear cells, obtained in the second trimester of pregnancy. This receptor was obtained from a female donor with multiple sclerosis, enrolled in a pregnancy study. The CDR3 sequence is CASSAGGGSNYEQYF. In DNA form, the CDR3 reads TGTGCCAGCAGCGCTGGGGGGGGCTCGAACTACGAGCAGTACTTC.